These T cell receptor beta chains were read from a single sample in a study of beta chain features in type 1 diabetes. The repertoire was sequenced with immunoSEQ multiplex PCR; TCRdb's copy has only in-frame clones and lacks some. The sample lists about 700,000 clones, around 15% occurring once. Sequences were obtained from naive CD4+ T cells from blood. The source of these receptors is a man aged 18 to 29 with type 1 diabetes. Each CDR3 is given without its conserved first and last residue. The D gene is left open where the match is weak.

v_call	j_call	d_call	cdr3_aa
TRBV11-2	TRBJ2-6	TRBD1	ASSSFPGQGNVGANVLT
TRBV19	TRBJ1-4	NA	ASSRTDFNEKLF
TRBV30	TRBJ1-1	NA	AWTKRNTEAF
TRBV11-2	TRBJ2-3	NA	ASTPGHVRTQY
TRBV28	TRBJ1-4	NA	ASEGQPEKLF
TRBV18	TRBJ1-1	NA	ASSPQQPNTEAF
TRBV5-1	TRBJ1-1	NA	ASSPVPGWGTEAF
TRBV25-1	TRBJ1-6	NA	ASSIGAGTPLH
TRBV28	TRBJ1-2	NA	ASSFRGANYGYT
TRBV6-6	TRBJ2-7	TRBD1	AVAGGSYEQY
TRBV5-1	TRBJ2-1	NA	AGPPGSAVDEQF
TRBV6-6	TRBJ1-5	NA	ASIGHMGNQPQH
TRBV27	TRBJ2-7	NA	ASSFQGSNYEQY
TRBV4-1	TRBJ2-7	TRBD1	ASSQGVRGQGTVEQY
TRBV7-2	TRBJ2-5	NA	ASSLGGTGRATQY
TRBV19	TRBJ2-5	NA	ASTIGGLETQY
TRBV13	TRBJ2-7	TRBD1	ASSPGQGFPYEQY
TRBV7-9	TRBJ1-2	NA	ASSQDLVGNYGYT
TRBV28	TRBJ2-3	TRBD2	ASRAGGSDTQY
TRBV6-5	TRBJ2-5	NA	ASSYGRRQETQY
TRBV20-1	TRBJ1-6	NA	SARGFSPLH
TRBV5-6	TRBJ2-7	NA	ASSFAYEQY
TRBV7-2	TRBJ1-1	NA	ASSLVGGLNTEAF
TRBV28	TRBJ2-7	NA	ASSSRGEQY
TRBV5-1	TRBJ2-5	TRBD2	ASSTWTSGKETQY
TRBV5-6	TRBJ2-1	NA	ASSPQGSSYNEQF
TRBV14	TRBJ1-1	NA	ASSQDGFGRGLRTEAF
TRBV2	TRBJ1-1	NA	ASSLSGTEAF
TRBV10-3	TRBJ1-6	TRBD1	AISAQGQGTYNSPLH
TRBV27	TRBJ2-7	TRBD1	ASSKRRDRTYEQY
TRBV7-2	TRBJ1-3	NA	ASSPRGVTGNTIY
TRBV10-3	TRBJ1-2	NA	AINYGTEKGYGYT
TRBV30	TRBJ1-3	NA	AWSGWGARGNTIY
TRBV25-1	TRBJ2-5	TRBD1	ASSARTGQETQY
TRBV9	TRBJ1-1	NA	ASSPDPMNTEAF
TRBV2	TRBJ1-1	TRBD1	ASSDWYRGGTEAF
TRBV2	TRBJ1-2	NA	ASRGTPEGYGYT
TRBV30	TRBJ1-1	NA	AWSQQGNTEAF
TRBV28	TRBJ2-7	NA	ASSPRGVTYEQY
TRBV7-8	TRBJ1-2	NA	ASSTQELYGYT
TRBV5-1	TRBJ1-1	NA	ASSPEVGGRTEAF
TRBV29-1	TRBJ1-2	NA	SVAQGMDYGYT
TRBV10-3	TRBJ1-3	TRBD1	AISVGGSSGNTIY
TRBV4-1	TRBJ1-1	TRBD1	ASSQRSQGMNTEAF
TRBV7-9	TRBJ1-4	NA	ASSLVVQEGDEKLF
TRBV15	TRBJ2-7	NA	ATSRDLTVNYEQY
TRBV5-1	TRBJ2-1	TRBD1	ASSPGQGDNEQF
TRBV14	TRBJ1-1	TRBD1	ASSVGQGAVTEAF
TRBV30	TRBJ1-4	NA	AWIGGRGRAEKLF
TRBV6-5	TRBJ2-1	TRBD1	ASSLTGVSEHPQF